A selection of T cell receptor beta chains follows, all from one sample in a study of OX40 agonist ivuxolimab in advanced cancers. Sequenced by immunoSEQ multiplex PCR; TCRdb stores in-frame clones only, minus some. This sample yields around 59,000 clones, of which roughly 86% are seen a single time; about 1.1% belongs to the top ten. The input for sequencing was CD4+ or CD8+ T cells sorted from blood, taken in a trial of the OX40 agonist ivuxolimab. Receptors originate from an adult with an advanced solid tumor such as melanoma, head and neck, liver or kidney cancer. Both conserved end residues are part of each CDR3. D genes are given only for firm matches. The size field is filled for only some rows; it gives once, few, many or a size class.

clone_size	d_call	j_call	v_call	cdr3_aa	cdr3_nt
.	.	TRBJ2-1	TRBV4-3	CASSQDAGHNEQFF	TGCGCCAGCAGCCAAGATGCAGGGCATAATGAGCAGTTCTTC
.	.	TRBJ1-1	TRBV18	CASSFAGRNIMNTEAFF	TGTGCCAGCTCATTCGCGGGACGGAACATTATGAACACTGAAGCTTTCTTT
.	.	TRBJ2-1	TRBV5-4	CASSLESSYNEQFF	TGTGCCAGCAGCTTGGAAAGCTCCTACAATGAGCAGTTCTTC
few	TRBD1	TRBJ1-2	TRBV28	CASSGQGYGYTF	TGTGCCAGCAGCGGACAGGGCTACGGCTACACCTTC
.	TRBD1	TRBJ2-7	TRBV11-3	CASSLTTGGYEQYF	TGTGCCAGCAGCCTTACGACAGGGGGGTACGAGCAGTACTTC
.	.	TRBJ2-3	TRBV27	CASTLSGEATDTQYF	TGTGCCAGCACCCTCTCAGGGGAGGCCACAGATACGCAGTATTTT
few	.	TRBJ1-4	TRBV10-3	CAISDPDGRRGGGEKLFF	TGTGCCATCAGTGATCCTGACGGGAGAAGGGGGGGAGGTGAAAAACTGTTTTTT
once	.	TRBJ2-5	TRBV18	CASSPGPGETQYF	TGTGCCAGCTCCCCGGGACCGGGAGAGACCCAGTACTTC
.	TRBD1	TRBJ1-4	TRBV29-1	CSVEGDSNEKLFF	TGCAGCGTTGAAGGGGACAGTAATGAAAAACTGTTTTTT
.	.	TRBJ2-3	TRBV28	CASSLKSPDTQYF	TGTGCCAGCAGTTTAAAATCCCCAGATACGCAGTATTTT